This T cell receptor (beta chain) was recovered during a study of T cell responses to AZD1222 COVID-19 vaccine. Of note for this clone: The antigen is undetermined.

Repertoires were generated with immunoSEQ multiplex PCR, while TCRdb's copy carries only in-frame clones and drops some. Of about 140,000 clones in the sample, about 89% are singletons; the top ten hold under 3.5%. Trimming removed 0 bases from V and 8 bases from J, with 10 bases in between. This CDR3 is 14 amino acids long. CDR1 LNHNV and CDR2 YYDKDF come from the germline V gene (reference sequence). Study outcomes and limitations: Repertoire collection took place solely once the T cell response had peaked. Unmutated variant regions reportedly attract nearly half of all spike-specific TCRs.

The sequencing here drew on peripheral blood, taken on day 0 of AZD1222 vaccination. This chain joins TRBV15 and TRBJ2-2; D could derive from TRBD1 or TRBD2 (6 bases each). The sequence was collected from an adult in good health. The CDR3 sequence is CATSRDRGTGELFF. Written as DNA, the CDR3 is TGTGCCACCAGCAGAGATCGGGGGACAGGGGAGCTGTTTTTT.